This entry lists 22 T cell receptor beta chains sequenced from one sample in a study of regulatory T cells in long-lasting Graves disease. iRepertoire HTBI primers and Arm-PCR of CDR3 regions built TCR beta libraries. TCRdb analysed the multiplex PCR reads with MiXCR anew, one entry per CDR3 protein. Of roughly 400,000 distinct CDR3 sequences listed, 20% are singletons. Time point specified: persistent/refractory GD, antithyroid drugs over 5 years with positive TRAb. RNA from PBMCs was the source of the TCR library. The material sequenced was peripheral blood mononuclear cells (PBMCs), taken when the disease was refractory, from a patient treated with antithyroid drugs. The receptors stem from a female donor with Graves disease.

The rearrangement links TRBV20-1 to TRBJ1-5; 7 bases are shared with TRBD1. This CDR3 comprises 14 residues. V trimming: 0 bases; J trimming: 6 bases; junction bases outside the gene matches: 5. Per the germline V gene, CDR1 is DFQATT and CDR2 is SNEGSKA (reference sequence). In DNA form, the CDR3 reads TGCAGTGCTAGAGATGGGGACAGTAGTCAGCCCCAGCATTTT. This encodes CSARDGDSSQPQHF.

This clonotype appeared many times. This chain links TRBV27 with TRBJ1-2; unclear D gene. The CDR3 consists of 15 residues. Per the germline V gene, CDR1 is MNHEY and CDR2 is SMNVEV (reference sequence). Trimming removed 5 bases at V and 2 bases at J, with 15 bases between. CDR3 amino acids: CASSPDGRNNYGYTF. The CDR3 DNA follows: TGTGCCAGCAGTCCAGACGGGCGGAACAACTATGGCTACACCTTC.

The chain couples TRBV9 to TRBJ2-5; D is uncertain. Germline CDR1 and CDR2: SGDLS and YYNGEE. Trimming cost V 3 bases and J 0 bases, with 3 bases left between them. The CDR3 sequence is 12 residues long. CDR3 region: CASSADQETQYF. In nucleotides, the CDR3 is TGTGCCAGCAGCGCCGACCAAGAGACCCAGTACTTC.

V and J are TRBV7-2 and TRBJ2-2; D gene unclear. Germline V CDR1 and CDR2: SGHTA, FQGNSA. The CDR3 contains 14 residues. V was clipped by 1 base and J by 3 bases, with 6 bases between them. This chain's CDR3 is CASSLVSDTGELFF. CDR3 in DNA: TGTGCCAGCAGCTTAGTGTCAGACACCGGGGAGCTGTTTTTT.

This clonotype was observed a handful of times. The genes are TRBV3-1 and TRBJ2-7, with 12 nucleotides matching TRBD2. Germline values: CDR1 LGHDT, CDR2 YNNKEL (reference sequence). The CDR3 runs to 15 residues. Unmatched junction bases numbered 7, after V lost 4 bases and J lost 6 bases. The CDR3 loop reads CASSRLTSGSGEQYF. CDR3 bases: TGTGCCAGCAGCCGCCTGACTAGCGGGAGTGGCGAGCAGTACTTC.

This clonotype was seen at least ten times. This chain links TRBV28 with TRBJ2-7; 7 bases are shared with TRBD1. Per germline, CDR1 MDHEN and CDR2 SYDVKM. The CDR3 totals 15 residues. V trimming: 1 base; J trimming: 2 bases; junction bases outside the gene matches: 5. As DNA, the CDR3 is TGTGCCAGCAGTTTATTTAGGACAGGAACCTACGAGCAGTACTTC. It codes for CASSLFRTGTYEQYF.

This clonotype was found a few times. This chain links TRBV20-1 with TRBJ1-2; maybe TRBD1 (6 bases). V lost 6 bases and J lost 0, with 17 bases in between. Germline values: CDR1 DFQATT, CDR2 SNEGSKA (reference sequence). This CDR3 has 15 residues. DNA of the CDR3: TGCAGTGCCGCAAGGGGGGGACAAGCTAACTATGGCTACACCTTC. It encodes CSAARGGQANYGYTF.

CDR3 in DNA: TGTGCCAGCAGCAGGGCGGGAGAGAGGACCGGGGAGCTGTTTTTT. It encodes CASSRAGERTGELFF. This chain links TRBV12-3 or TRBV12-4 with TRBJ2-2; 7 nucleotides align to TRBD2. V lost 6 bases, J lost 5 bases, and 9 bases stayed unmatched. The CDR3 is 15 residues long.

The rearrangement joins TRBV20-1 to TRBJ2-7; D perhaps matches TRBD1 (6 bases). The CDR3 runs 13 residues. The germline V gene has CDR1 DFQATT and CDR2 SNEGSKA (reference sequence). CDR3 protein: CSSEYRDLYEQYF. The DNA for the CDR3 is TGCAGCAGCGAATACAGGGATCTCTACGAGCAGTACTTC.

In its sample, this clonotype was seen many times. The junction and the germline gene differ at one end; a read error may be behind it. V is TRBV6-1 and J is TRBJ2-7, with 7 bases matching TRBD1. Per germline, CDR1 MNHNS and CDR2 SASEGT. This CDR3 spans 13 amino acids. CDR3 residues: CASRDRPSHEQYF. The CDR3 nucleotides read TGTGCCAGCAGGGACAGGCCCTCCCACGAGCAGTACTTC.

This clonotype showed up many times. The rearrangement uses TRBV19 and TRBJ1-2, with 10 positions matching TRBD1. Unmatched junction bases numbered 6, after V lost 5 bases and J lost 6 bases. Germline assignment: CDR1 LNHDA and CDR2 SQIVND (reference sequence). The CDR3 covers 14 residues. The CDR3 loop is CASSPGQGTHGYTF. The CDR3 nucleotides read TGTGCCAGTAGTCCGGGACAGGGGACCCATGGCTACACCTTC.

The chain uses TRBV11-2 and TRBJ2-3; TRBD2 matches 8 bases. The CDR3 length is 16 residues. Per germline, CDR1 SGHAT and CDR2 FQNNGV. V lost 5 bases and J lost 0; bases outside the gene matches: 7. The DNA for the CDR3 is TGTGCCAGCAGCCTGATACTAGCGGCGAGCACAGATACGCAGTATTTT. It specifies CASSLILAASTDTQYF.

This clonotype was picked up a small number of times. Sequence at one end of the junction differs from germline and may be a read error. This chain connects TRBV7-3 to TRBJ1-1; D is uncertain. Germline V gene lookup returns CDR1 SGHTA and CDR2 FQGTGA. The CDR3 consists of 13 residues. The CDR3 coding sequence is TGTGCCAGCAGAGAATCCATGAACACTGAAGCTTCCTTT. It encodes CASRESMNTEASF.

The genes are TRBV12-3 or TRBV12-4 and TRBJ2-3, with D perhaps TRBD2 (5 bases). V dropped 1 base and J dropped 5 bases, with 10 bases sitting between them. The CDR3 runs 14 residues. The CDR3 sequence is CASSLEGVGDTQYF. The CDR3, as DNA: TGTGCCAGCAGTTTAGAGGGAGTCGGAGATACGCAGTATTTT.

There are many counts of this clonotype. This chain joins TRBV20-1 and TRBJ2-2; D not certain. The germline V gene encodes CDR1 DFQATT and CDR2 SNEGSKA (reference sequence). This CDR3 region has 13 residues. The V end lost 1 base, the J end lost 1 base, and 4 bases lay between the germline ends. This CDR3 reads CSARVGNTGELFF. CDR3 in DNA: TGCAGTGCTAGAGTCGGGAACACCGGGGAGCTGTTTTTT.

This clonotype turned up a few times. CDR3 protein: CSVLMGPPVEQYF. CDR3 sequence (DNA): TGCAGCGTTTTAATGGGACCCCCGGTCGAGCAGTACTTC. This chain connects TRBV29-1 to TRBJ2-7; TRBD1 or TRBD2 may be the D gene (5 bases each). The CDR3 is 13 residues long. V lost 5 bases, J lost 6 bases, and 17 bases lay in between. CDR1 and CDR2 (germline): SQVTM, ANQGSEA.

This clonotype came up a few times. The CDR3 spells CASSSRSLTPGGGGELFF. The CDR3 bases are TGTGCCAGTAGCTCGAGATCGCTAACCCCAGGGGGCGGCGGGGAGCTGTTTTTT. The gene calls are TRBV19 and TRBJ2-2; TRBD1 matches at 8 bases. Germline V gene data show CDR1 as LNHDA and CDR2 as SQIVND (reference sequence). The CDR3 extends over 18 amino acids. With 6 bases clipped from V and 7 bases from J, the junction kept 19 bases outside the gene matches.

This clonotype was detected many times. The V gene is TRBV29-1, the J gene TRBJ2-5; 10 bases line up with TRBD2. This CDR3 contains 13 residues. The J segment lost 1 base and the V segment lost 6 bases, leaving 2 bases of the junction unmatched. Germline assignment: CDR1 SQVTM and CDR2 ANQGSEA. CDR3: CSVGLAFQETQYF. The CDR3 DNA follows: TGCAGCGTGGGACTAGCGTTCCAAGAGACCCAGTACTTC.

This clonotype has a handful of counts. The chain is built from TRBV27 and TRBJ1-2; D unresolved. CDR3 size: 13 residues. The germline V and J ends were trimmed by 1 base and 7 bases, with 10 bases remaining between them. Germline CDR1 and CDR2: MNHEY and SMNVEV (reference sequence). The CDR3 loop is CASSLLGVGGYTF. CDR3 DNA: TGTGCCAGCAGTTTATTGGGAGTTGGTGGCTACACCTTC.

As concerns this clonotype: A much larger clone sits a single nucleotide away, making a read error possible. J is TRBJ2-2 and V is TRBV28, with 10 bases fitting TRBD2. Germline V gene sequence: CDR1 MDHEN, CDR2 SYDVKM. The CDR3 length is 18 residues. V was pared by 8 bases and J by 4 bases, with 16 bases of the junction left unmatched. Here the CDR3 reads CASPTRLAGAPSTGELFF. In DNA form, the CDR3 reads TGTGCCAGCCCAACTCGGCTAGCGGGAGCCCCGAGCACCGGGGAGCTGTTTTTT.

This clonotype occurred a few times. This chain uses TRBV12-3 or TRBV12-4 with TRBJ2-7; D is uncertain. The germline V and J ends were trimmed by 6 bases and 11 bases, with 20 bases remaining between them. This CDR3 region has 13 residues. CDR3 DNA: TGTGCCAGCAGCCTAAGTAGGGCCCCGATTAAGTACTTC. It codes for CASSLSRAPIKYF.

In this sample, this clonotype turned up many times. The chain recombines TRBV29-1 with TRBJ2-7; no clear D. CDR1 is SQVTM and CDR2 is ANQGSEA in the germline V gene. The CDR3 sequence is 12 residues long. V was pared by 6 bases and J by 2 bases, with 11 bases between. The CDR3 reads CSVQTKTYEQYF. CDR3 DNA sequence: TGCAGCGTGCAAACAAAGACCTACGAGCAGTACTTC.